These T cell receptor beta chains were read from a single sample in a study of T cells expressing NK-cell markers. TCRdb re-called the 5' RACE reads and catalogs CDR3 proteins one per entry, DNA excluded. Its clone listing holds around 380,000 distinct CDR3 sequences. Sample: blood T cells: a sorted CD56 or NKG2C T cell subset, CD4+ or CD8+ T cells, or bulk PBMC T cells (not recorded which). These receptors were collected from a woman between 50 and 59 years old in good health. Both conserved end residues are part of each CDR3. Fields, in order: J gene, CDR3 length, V gene, CDR3 protein.

TRBJ2-1 17 TRBV7-9 CASSLLLGPSGNNEQFF
TRBJ1-2 15 TRBV4-1 CASSHIGGNTYGYTF
TRBJ2-7 14 TRBV6-1 CASSEADGSYEQYF
TRBJ2-7 14 TRBV3-1 CASSPIVSIYEQYF
TRBJ1-6 15 TRBV5-1 CASSLEDRSNSPLHF
TRBJ2-1 14 TRBV20-1 CSARRGGRYNEQFF
TRBJ2-3 16 TRBV23-1 CASSQSGHPWVSKQYF
TRBJ1-3 13 TRBV12-3/TRBV12-4 CASSLRQGNTIYF
TRBJ2-2 18 TRBV12-3/TRBV12-4 CASSLGLAGGGYTGELFF
TRBJ2-1 14 TRBV20-1 CSVTDRVLGNEQFF
TRBJ2-1 14 TRBV27 CASSWGTSGSLRFF
TRBJ2-7 14 TRBV5-1 CASSLGDGTYEQYF
TRBJ2-1 18 TRBV7-9 CASSIEPLLAASYNEQFF
TRBJ2-2 16 TRBV12-3/TRBV12-4 CASRLTSDLYTGELFF
TRBJ2-3 13 TRBV29-1 CSVAGPLGDTQYF